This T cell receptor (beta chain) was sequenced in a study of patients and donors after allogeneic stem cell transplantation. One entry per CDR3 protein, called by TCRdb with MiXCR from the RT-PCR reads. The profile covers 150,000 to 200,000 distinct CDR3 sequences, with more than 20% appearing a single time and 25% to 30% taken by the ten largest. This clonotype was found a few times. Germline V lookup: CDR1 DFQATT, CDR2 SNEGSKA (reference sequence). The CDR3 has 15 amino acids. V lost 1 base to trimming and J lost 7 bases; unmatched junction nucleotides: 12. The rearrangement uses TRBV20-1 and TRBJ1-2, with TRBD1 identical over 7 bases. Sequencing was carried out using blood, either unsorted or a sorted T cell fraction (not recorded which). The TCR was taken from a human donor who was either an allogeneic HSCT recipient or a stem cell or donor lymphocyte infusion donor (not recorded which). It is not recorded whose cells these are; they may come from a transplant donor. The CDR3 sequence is CSARVRQGSRGGYTF. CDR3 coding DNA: TGCAGTGCTAGAGTCCGACAGGGATCTAGGGGTGGCTACACCTTC.